This entry lists 23 T cell receptor beta chains sequenced from one sample in a study of cytomegalovirus exposure and HLA in healthy donors. Primers included in the PCR were 60 Vbeta and 13 Jbeta primers. Assay: immunoSEQ multiplex PCR; the TCRdb copy retains only in-frame clones and omits some. The sample yields around 140,000 clones, roughly four fifths seen once. Sequencing input: PBMCs. Receptor source: a female donor in good health and CMV-seronegative.

This clone was counted only a few times. The genes are TRBV5-4 and TRBJ2-7; 10 bases are shared with TRBD1. CDR1 is SGHNT, CDR2 YYREEE, per germline (reference sequence). The V gene end was trimmed by 4 bases and the J gene end by 5 bases; junction bases not matched to a gene: 6. This CDR3 has 14 amino acids. CDR3 sequence reads: CASSEPGQGNEQYF. The CDR3 DNA sequence: TGTGCCAGCAGCGAACCGGGACAGGGGAACGAGCAGTACTTC.

The chain is built from TRBV7-3 and TRBJ2-2; tentative D call: TRBD2 (6 bases). Trimming pared 5 bases from V and 2 bases from J, leaving 15 bases between. CDR1 SGHTA and CDR2 FQGTGA come from the germline V gene. The CDR3 covers 16 residues. The CDR3 DNA reads TGTGCCAGCAGCCAGAATGCCGGGACTAACACCGGGGAGCTGTTTTTT. Translating it yields CASSQNAGTNTGELFF.

The CDR3 nucleotides are TGTGCCAGCAGTGACCACAGGGGTAACACTGAAGCTTTCTTT. This encodes CASSDHRGNTEAFF. The rearrangement links TRBV25-1 to TRBJ1-1; 7 bases are a match to TRBD1. Germline CDR1 MGHDK, CDR2 SYGVNS. J lost 2 bases, V lost 3 bases, and 3 bases had no gene match. The CDR3 extends over 14 amino acids. Variable domain in full (rest from reference TRBV25-1 and TRBJ1-1): EADIYQTPRYLVIGTGKKITLECSQTMGHDKMYWYQQDPGMELHLIHYSYGVNSTEKGDLSSESTVSRIRTEHFPLTLESARPSHTSQYLCASSDHRGNTEAFFGQGTRLTVV.

V is TRBV11-3 and J is TRBJ2-7; 7 bases match TRBD1. Germline trimming cut 3 bases from V and 4 bases from J; bases unmatched to any gene: 3. Looked up from germline, CDR1 is SGHNT and CDR2 is YENEEA. The CDR3 runs to 13 residues. The CDR3 DNA is TGTGCCAGCAGCTTCGAGACAGGGTACGAGCAGTACTTC. Amino acid sequence: CASSFETGYEQYF.

The rearrangement links TRBV1 to TRBJ2-1; the table's D call TRBD1 went unverified against the DNA. TRBV1 represents a pseudogene. This CDR3 region has 15 residues. The CDR3 DNA is TGCACCAGCAGTCTAGACAGGGGCGAGGACAATGAGCAGTTCTTC. This gives the protein CTSSLDRGEDNEQFF.

The chain uses TRBV9 and TRBJ1-1, with D possibly being TRBD1 (5 bases). This CDR3 is 16 amino acids long. Per the germline V gene, CDR1 is SGDLS and CDR2 is YYNGEE. With 3 bases removed from V and 6 bases from J, the gap between germline ends came to 21 bases. The CDR3 bases are TGTGCCAGCAGCGCCGGATTCACAGGAGTGGGCGCTGAAGCTTTCTTT. Protein: CASSAGFTGVGAEAFF.

This clone showed up just once. The chain employs TRBV9 and TRBJ2-1; D uncertain. Trimming pared 0 bases from V and 8 bases from J, leaving 12 bases between. The CDR3 runs to 14 residues. Germline lookup yields CDR1 SGDLS and CDR2 YYNGEE. For the CDR3, the DNA is TGTGCCAGCAGCGTAGGAGGCGTACGTGATGAGCAGTTCTTC. As protein: CASSVGGVRDEQFF. The variable domain in full, completed from reference TRBV9 and TRBJ2-1, reads DSGVTQTPKHLITATGQRVTLRCSPRSGDLSVYWYQQSLDQGLQFLIQYYNGEERAKGNILERFSAQQFPDLHSELNLSSLELGDSALYFCASSVGGVRDEQFFGPGTRLTVL.

This chain connects TRBV4-1 to TRBJ2-1, with 7 bases fitting TRBD2. This CDR3 is 16 amino acids long. Germline V lookup: CDR1 MGHRA, CDR2 YSYEKL. Trimming removed 1 base from V and 8 bases from J; junction bases left unmatched: 11. Here the CDR3 reads CASSQVPGLSSDEQFF. The CDR3 coding sequence is TGCGCCAGCAGCCAAGTCCCGGGACTAAGTAGCGATGAGCAGTTCTTC.

V usage is TRBV2 and J usage is TRBJ2-5; 7 bases are a match to TRBD2. CDR1 and CDR2 from the germline V gene are SNHLY and FYNNEI. V lost 6 bases, J lost 2 bases, and 12 bases stayed unmatched. This CDR3 comprises 16 residues. The CDR3 DNA sequence: TGTGCCAGCAGGGGAGGGAGGGCCTCAACACAAGAGACCCAGTACTTC. This sequence encodes CASRGGRASTQETQYF.

The CDR3 coding sequence is TGTGCCAGCAGCTTGAACACGGAGGGTTTTTATGAGCAGTTCTTC. Its protein product is CASSLNTEGFYEQFF. This chain uses TRBV4-2 with TRBJ2-1, with a tentative D call TRBD2 (6 bases). The germline V and J ends were trimmed by 5 bases and 8 bases, with 19 bases remaining between them. The germline CDR1 and CDR2 sequences are LGHNA and YNFKEQ. The CDR3 contains 15 residues.

This sequence joins TRBV6-1 and TRBJ1-4, with TRBD1 matching over 10 bases. Unmatched junction bases numbered 5, after V lost 5 bases and J lost 8 bases. The CDR3 covers 14 residues. Germline loops: CDR1 MNHNS, CDR2 SASEGT. CDR3 protein: CASSTGQGSEKLFF. CDR3 bases: TGTGCCAGCAGTACGGGACAGGGGAGCGAAAAACTGTTTTTT.

V and J are TRBV11-2 and TRBJ1-2; 9 nucleotides agree with TRBD1. The junction had 9 bases not matched to a gene; V was cut back by 4 bases and J by 6 bases. This CDR3 region has 15 residues. Germline lookup yields CDR1 SGHAT and CDR2 FQNNGV. Written as DNA, the CDR3 is TGTGCCAGCAGCTCAAGATTCGGGGACAGGGATGGCTACACCTTC. Protein product: CASSSRFGDRDGYTF.

The chain couples TRBV30 to TRBJ1-4; D might be TRBD1 (5 bases). The CDR3 is 14 residues long. Germline CDR1 is GTSNPN and CDR2 is SVGIG (reference sequence). V was clipped by 2 bases and J by 5 bases, with 12 bases between them. In nucleotides, the CDR3 is TGTGCCTGGAGTCCGGGACGGGAGAATGAAAAACTGTTTTTT. Protein product: CAWSPGRENEKLFF.

This chain links TRBV7-6 with TRBJ1-3; 10 nucleotides line up with TRBD1. Trimming removed 2 bases from V and 2 bases from J; junction bases left unmatched: 9. Germline CDR1 reads SGHVS; CDR2 reads FNYEAQ. The CDR3 loop spans 18 amino acids. The CDR3 here is CASSLWDRGEEAGNTIYF. CDR3 DNA sequence: TGTGCCAGCAGCTTATGGGACAGGGGAGAGGAGGCTGGAAACACCATATATTTT. Variable domain in full (rest from reference TRBV7-6 and TRBJ1-3): GAGVSQSPRYKVTKRGQDVALRCDPISGHVSLYWYRQALGQGPEFLTYFNYEAQQDKSGLPNDRFSAERPEGSISTLTIQRTEQRDSAMYRCASSLWDRGEEAGNTIYFGEGSWLTVV.

V is TRBV6-6 and J is TRBJ1-5, with unresolved D. Germline CDR1 and CDR2: MNHNY and SVGAGI (reference sequence). V was clipped by 5 bases and J by 6 bases, with 17 bases between them. CDR3 length: 15 residues. The CDR3 is CASSQVEGLGQPQHF. CDR3 nucleotide sequence: TGTGCCAGCAGTCAGGTGGAGGGTCTGGGTCAGCCCCAGCATTTT.

This clone was recorded once. This sample includes further DNA sequences coding for the same CDR3. V and J are TRBV7-8 and TRBJ1-2; D not resolved. The CDR3 has 12 residues. V gave up 1 base and J gave up 4 bases, with 4 bases separating them. Germline CDR1 is SGHVS and CDR2 is FQNEAQ. The CDR3 DNA reads as TGTGCCAGCAGCTTAGGAGGCTATGGCTACACCTTC. Translating gives CASSLGGYGYTF.

The chain recombines TRBV19 with TRBJ2-2, with 7 bases identical to TRBD1. The CDR3 spans 16 residues. Germline lookup yields CDR1 LNHDA and CDR2 SQIVND (reference sequence). J gave up 4 bases and V 5 bases, and 10 bases lay outside the gene matches. The CDR3 DNA is TGTGCCAGTAGTCTCCTTTACGGGACAGCCACCGGGGAGCTGTTTTTT. It translates to CASSLLYGTATGELFF.

V is TRBV19 and J is TRBJ2-3; D may be TRBD1 (6 bases). This CDR3 comprises 16 residues. Germline V gives CDR1 LNHDA, CDR2 SQIVND (reference sequence). With 0 bases removed from V and 0 bases from J, the gap between germline ends came to 10 bases. The CDR3 DNA reads as TGTGCCAGTAGTATAGATGGGGGACATAGCACAGATACGCAGTATTTT. Protein: CASSIDGGHSTDTQYF.

The rearrangement uses TRBV28 and TRBJ2-7; D not resolved. In germline, CDR1 is MDHEN, CDR2 SYDVKM. CDR3 size: 12 residues. V shed 7 bases and J shed 4 bases, with 11 bases lying between them. CDR3 protein: CASNSLGYEQYF. The CDR3, as DNA: TGTGCCAGCAATAGCCTCGGATACGAGCAGTACTTC.

The chain joins TRBV19 to TRBJ2-1; 7 bases fit TRBD1. CDR1 is LNHDA, CDR2 SQIVND, per germline (reference sequence). V lost 4 bases to trimming and J lost 8 bases; unmatched junction nucleotides: 5. This CDR3 comprises 13 residues. CDR3 nucleotides: TGTGCCAGTAGTAAAACTACAGGGGATGAGCAGTTCTTC. It codes for CASSKTTGDEQFF.

The chain employs TRBV6-5 and TRBJ1-4, with 9 bases identical to TRBD1. In germline, CDR1 is MNHEY, CDR2 SVGAGI. The CDR3 loop spans 14 amino acids. Losses at the gene ends were 4 bases for V and 7 bases for J; bases not matched to a gene: 4. The CDR3 loop reads CASSSTGGSEKLFF. CDR3 nucleotides: TGTGCCAGCAGTTCCACAGGGGGCAGTGAAAAACTGTTTTTT.

The J gene is TRBJ1-2, the V gene TRBV5-5; 7 bases align to TRBD1. Trimming took 2 bases from V and 5 from J; bases not matched to a gene: 6. This CDR3 is built from 14 residues. Germline V gene data show CDR1 as SGHKS and CDR2 as YYEKEE (reference sequence). CDR3 sequence (DNA): TGTGCCAGCAGCTTAACAGGGGTTGGGTATGGCTACACCTTC. It specifies CASSLTGVGYGYTF.

The chain carries TRBV27 and TRBJ1-2; a possible D gene is TRBD1 (6 bases). V was clipped by 3 bases and J by 0 bases, with 8 bases between them. CDR3 length equals 14 residues. CDR1 is MNHEY, CDR2 SMNVEV, per germline (reference sequence). The CDR3 region is CASSFNRANYGYTF. The CDR3 DNA follows: TGTGCCAGCAGTTTTAACAGGGCTAACTATGGCTACACCTTC.